This TCR beta chain originates from a study of prognosis after radiotherapy for stage I lung cancer. Germline-derived CDR1 and CDR2 are MDHEN and SYDVKM. V lost 3 bases, J lost 5 bases, and 7 bases stayed unmatched. The CDR3 spans 15 residues. Many counts were recorded for this clonotype. Amplification of the TCR beta CDR3 (from genomic DNA) was done by two-round multiplex PCR. The authors ran first-round PCR with primers specific to each TRBV and TRBJ gene. TCRdb re-called the multiplex PCR reads with MiXCR, one entry per CDR3 protein. The sample includes roughly 30,000 distinct CDR3 sequences, 30% to 35% of them seen just once.

The source of this sequence is a donor of 50 years or more with non-small cell lung cancer. The chain has TRBV28 and TRBJ1-3; 7 nucleotides match TRBD1. Sequencing used PBMCs, obtained before or after stereotactic body radiation therapy (not recorded which). The CDR3 region is CASSFRDRARNTIYF. The CDR3 bases are TGTGCCAGCAGTTTCCGAGACAGGGCAAGAAACACCATATATTTT. The full variable domain, in which reference TRBV28 and TRBJ1-3 provide the parts outside the CDR3, is DVKVTQSSRYLVKRTGEKVFLECVQDMDHENMFWYRQDPGLGLRLIYFSYDVKMKEKGDIPEGYSVSREKKERFSLILESASTNQTSMYLCASSFRDRARNTIYFGEGSWLTVV.